Presented here are 14 T cell receptor beta chains from one specimen sequenced in a study of shared clonotypes between healthy human individuals. Here immunoSEQ multiplex PCR was the method, and the copy in TCRdb shows in-frame clones only, minus some. The sample includes 1 million to 1.3 million clones, around three quarters of them seen just once. Material for sequencing was memory CD4+ T cells from PBMCs. Specified subset: CD45RA-negative fraction. These receptors all come from a man younger than 30 in good health. Some clones in this sample may be carry-over from other donors' samples.

J is TRBJ1-3 and V is TRBV9; D possibly corresponds to TRBD1 (5 bases). CDR3 size: 15 residues. CDR1 and CDR2 (germline): SGDLS, YYNGEE. Trimming took off 4 bases at V and 4 bases at J, with 15 bases between the two ends. In nucleotides, the CDR3 is TGTGCCAGCAGCTCCCTGGGGTCAGGGGGAAACACCATATATTTT. Amino acids: CASSSLGSGGNTIYF.

The rearrangement joins TRBV5-6 to TRBJ2-3, with 14 positions matching TRBD2. Per the germline V gene, CDR1 is SGHDT and CDR2 is YYEEEE. Germline trimming cut 2 bases from V and 6 bases from J; bases unmatched to any gene: 2. The CDR3 is 15 residues long. CDR3: CASSFRTSGRDTQYF. Written as DNA, the CDR3 is TGTGCCAGCAGCTTCAGGACTAGCGGGAGGGATACGCAGTATTTT. Full variable domain (rest looked up from reference TRBV5-6 and TRBJ2-3): DAGVTQSPTHLIKTRGQQVTLRCSPKSGHDTVSWYQQALGQGPQFIFQYYEEEERQRGNFPDRFSGHQFPNYSSELNVNALLLGDSALYLCASSFRTSGRDTQYFGPGTRLTVL.

This chain joins TRBV28 and TRBJ1-1; D is undetermined. Germline loops: CDR1 MDHEN, CDR2 SYDVKM. CDR3 length: 12 amino acids. Trimming shortened V by 3 bases and J by 14 bases, and 16 bases separated the two germline ends. The chain's CDR3 is CASSFDALQLFF. The CDR3 coding sequence is TGTGCCAGCAGTTTTGACGCGCTACAGCTCTTCTTT.

The chain joins TRBV5-5 to TRBJ1-2; 11 bases align to TRBD1. Germline V gene data show CDR1 as SGHKS and CDR2 as YYEKEE (reference sequence). There are 15 residues in the CDR3. Trimming took 3 bases from V and 5 from J; bases not matched to a gene: 6. The CDR3 reads CASSWAGQGAYGYTF. The DNA of the CDR3 is TGTGCCAGCAGCTGGGCCGGACAGGGGGCGTATGGCTACACCTTC.

V gene TRBV5-1 combines with J gene TRBJ2-1; 14 nucleotides line up with TRBD2. Unmatched junction bases numbered 5, after V lost 3 bases and J lost 9 bases. Germline values: CDR1 SGHRS, CDR2 YFSETQ. The CDR3 loop spans 15 amino acids. The CDR3 loop reads CASSYSGTSGSEQFF. CDR3 in DNA: TGCGCCAGCAGCTACTCCGGGACTAGCGGGAGTGAGCAGTTCTTC.

This chain links TRBV5-1 with TRBJ2-7, with a possible D match to TRBD1 (6 bases). The CDR3 runs to 16 residues. Germline lookup yields CDR1 SGHRS and CDR2 YFSETQ. V lost 4 bases, J lost 0 bases, and 17 bases lay in between. The CDR3 DNA is TGCGCCAGCAGCCCTGGGGGCCATTTTGGCTCCTACGAGCAGTACTTC. Its protein product is CASSPGGHFGSYEQYF.

The chain combines TRBV5-6 with TRBJ1-1; maybe TRBD1 (5 bases). This CDR3 contains 17 residues. Per germline, CDR1 SGHDT and CDR2 YYEEEE. V was pared by 0 bases and J by 1 base, with 16 bases between. CDR3 DNA sequence: TGTGCCAGCAGCTTGGGCAAAGGGGTTATCGGGAACACTGAAGCTTTCTTT. This translates into CASSLGKGVIGNTEAFF. Together with reference TRBV5-6 and TRBJ1-1, the CDR3 gives the full variable domain: DAGVTQSPTHLIKTRGQQVTLRCSPKSGHDTVSWYQQALGQGPQFIFQYYEEEERQRGNFPDRFSGHQFPNYSSELNVNALLLGDSALYLCASSLGKGVIGNTEAFFGQGTRLTVV.

The chain combines TRBV29-1 with TRBJ2-7; TRBD1 might be the D (5 bases). Trimming took 4 bases from V and 2 from J, leaving 9 bases between them. The CDR3 totals 12 residues. Per germline, CDR1 SQVTM and CDR2 ANQGSEA. The CDR3 reads CSVASGTYEQYF. In DNA form, the CDR3 reads TGCAGCGTTGCTTCAGGGACCTACGAGCAGTACTTC.

This sequence joins TRBV5-6 and TRBJ1-3; D unresolved. This CDR3 spans 12 amino acids. The V gene lost 1 base and the J gene lost 4 bases, with 3 bases spanning the gap. CDR1 is SGHDT, CDR2 YYEEEE, per germline. The CDR3 here is CASSLQGNTIYF. As DNA, the CDR3 is TGTGCCAGCAGCTTGCAGGGAAACACCATATATTTT.

CDR3 bases: TGTGCCAGCAGCCAAGGCGGGACTAGCAATCAGCCCCAGCATTTT. It encodes CASSQGGTSNQPQHF. This chain connects TRBV4-2 to TRBJ1-5, with D maybe TRBD1 (5 bases). Trimming took off 1 base at V and 0 bases at J, with 7 bases between the two ends. Germline V gene sequence: CDR1 LGHNA, CDR2 YNFKEQ. The CDR3 is made up of 15 amino acids.

The rearrangement uses TRBV4-2 and TRBJ2-7; 9 bases are a match to TRBD2. Germline trimming cut 4 bases from V and 8 bases from J; bases unmatched to any gene: 15. Germline-derived CDR1 and CDR2 are LGHNA and YNFKEQ. The CDR3 consists of 16 residues. CDR3 region: CASSPTLASGITKQYF. DNA for the CDR3: TGTGCCAGCAGCCCAACCTTGGCTAGCGGGATCACGAAGCAGTACTTC.

At least ten counts were recorded for this clone. The V gene is TRBV7-8, the J gene TRBJ1-2; tentatively, D is TRBD1 (6 bases). V was clipped by 3 bases and J by 7 bases, with 18 bases between them. This CDR3 comprises 15 residues. Germline-derived CDR1 and CDR2 are SGHVS and FQNEAQ. The CDR3, as DNA: TGTGCCAGCAGCTTGGGATCCATCAGGGGTGGTGGCTACACCTTC. It encodes CASSLGSIRGGGYTF.

This clone was seen at least ten times. The V and J genes are TRBV29-1 and TRBJ1-1, with D uncertain. The V end was cut by 6 bases, the J end by 2 bases, with 10 bases between. Germline lookup yields CDR1 SQVTM and CDR2 ANQGSEA. The CDR3 is made up of 12 amino acids. DNA for the CDR3: TGCAGCGTCCTAATCAGAAACACTGAAGCTTTCTTT. This codes for CSVLIRNTEAFF.

The V gene is TRBV19, the J gene TRBJ2-1; TRBD2 matches 9 bases. After removal of 5 bases from V and 7 bases from J, the junction contained 12 bases not matched to a gene. Per germline, CDR1 LNHDA and CDR2 SQIVND (reference sequence). The CDR3 extends over 16 amino acids. CDR3 amino acids: CASSVVAGAGLNEQFF. DNA for the CDR3: TGTGCCAGTAGTGTTGTAGCGGGAGCGGGTTTGAATGAGCAGTTCTTC.